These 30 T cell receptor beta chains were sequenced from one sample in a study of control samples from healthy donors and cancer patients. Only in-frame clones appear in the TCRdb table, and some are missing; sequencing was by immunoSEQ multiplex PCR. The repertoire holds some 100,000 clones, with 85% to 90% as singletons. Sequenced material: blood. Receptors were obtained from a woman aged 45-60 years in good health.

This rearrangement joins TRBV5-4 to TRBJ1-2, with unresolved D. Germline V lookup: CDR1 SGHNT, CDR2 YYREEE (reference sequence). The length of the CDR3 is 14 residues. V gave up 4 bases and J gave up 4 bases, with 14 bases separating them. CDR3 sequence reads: CASSPDRAGYGYTF. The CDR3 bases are TGTGCCAGCAGCCCTGATAGGGCAGGCTATGGCTACACCTTC.

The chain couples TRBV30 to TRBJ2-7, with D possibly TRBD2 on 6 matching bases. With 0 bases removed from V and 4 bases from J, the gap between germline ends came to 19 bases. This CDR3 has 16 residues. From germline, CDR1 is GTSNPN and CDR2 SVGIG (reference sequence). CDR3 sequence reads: CAWSVPGPRGRYEQYF. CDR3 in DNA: TGTGCCTGGAGTGTACCGGGACCCCGGGGGAGATACGAGCAGTACTTC.

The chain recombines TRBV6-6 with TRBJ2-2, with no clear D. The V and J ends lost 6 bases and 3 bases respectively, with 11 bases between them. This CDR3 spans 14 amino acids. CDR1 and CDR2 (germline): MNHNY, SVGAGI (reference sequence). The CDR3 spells CASRGNPYTGELFF. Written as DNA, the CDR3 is TGTGCCAGCAGGGGTAATCCCTACACCGGGGAGCTGTTTTTT.

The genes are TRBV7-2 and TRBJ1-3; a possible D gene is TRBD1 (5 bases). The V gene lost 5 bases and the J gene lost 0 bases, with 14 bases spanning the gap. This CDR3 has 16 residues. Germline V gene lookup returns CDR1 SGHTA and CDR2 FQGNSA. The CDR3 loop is CASSPRSGSSGNTIYF. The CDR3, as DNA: TGTGCCAGCAGCCCAAGATCAGGGAGCTCTGGAAACACCATATATTTT.

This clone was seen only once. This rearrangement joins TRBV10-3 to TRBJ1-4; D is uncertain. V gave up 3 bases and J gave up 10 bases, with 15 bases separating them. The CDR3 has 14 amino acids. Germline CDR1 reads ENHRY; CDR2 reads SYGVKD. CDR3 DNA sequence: TGTGCCATCAGTGAAATAACTAGGAAGGGAAAACTGTTTTTT. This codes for CAISEITRKGKLFF.

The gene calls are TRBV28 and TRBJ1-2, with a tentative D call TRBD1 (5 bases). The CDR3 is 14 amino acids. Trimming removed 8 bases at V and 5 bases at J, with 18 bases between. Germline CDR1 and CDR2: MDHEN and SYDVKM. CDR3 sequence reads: CASLRGGERYGYTF. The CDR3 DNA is TGTGCCAGCTTGAGGGGAGGAGAGCGGTATGGCTACACCTTC.

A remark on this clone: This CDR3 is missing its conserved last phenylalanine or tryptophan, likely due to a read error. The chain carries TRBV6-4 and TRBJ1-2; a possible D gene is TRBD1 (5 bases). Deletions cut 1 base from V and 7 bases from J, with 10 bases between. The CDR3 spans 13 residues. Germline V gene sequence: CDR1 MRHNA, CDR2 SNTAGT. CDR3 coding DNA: TGTGCCAGCAGTGACTTCCAGGGAACTGGCTACACCCTC. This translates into CASSDFQGTGYTL.

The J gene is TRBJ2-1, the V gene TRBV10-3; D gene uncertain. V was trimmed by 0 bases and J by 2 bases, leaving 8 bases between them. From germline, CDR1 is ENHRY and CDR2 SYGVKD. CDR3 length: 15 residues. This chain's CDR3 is CAISESSGTYNEQFF. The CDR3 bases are TGTGCCATCAGTGAGTCGTCTGGGACCTACAATGAGCAGTTCTTC.

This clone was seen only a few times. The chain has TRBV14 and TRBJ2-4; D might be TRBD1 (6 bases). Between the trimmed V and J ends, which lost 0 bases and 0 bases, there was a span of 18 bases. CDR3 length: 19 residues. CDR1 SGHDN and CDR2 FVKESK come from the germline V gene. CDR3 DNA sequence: TGTGCCAGCAGCCAAGATAAGGCAGGGGAGTGCTTAGCCAAAAACATTCAGTACTTC. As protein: CASSQDKAGECLAKNIQYF.

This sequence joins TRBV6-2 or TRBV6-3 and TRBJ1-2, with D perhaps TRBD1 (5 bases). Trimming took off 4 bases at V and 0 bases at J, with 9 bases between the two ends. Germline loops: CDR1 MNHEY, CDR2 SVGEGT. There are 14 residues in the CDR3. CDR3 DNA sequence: TGTGCCAGCAGTTCGCAGGGCCCTAACTATGGCTACACCTTC. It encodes CASSSQGPNYGYTF.

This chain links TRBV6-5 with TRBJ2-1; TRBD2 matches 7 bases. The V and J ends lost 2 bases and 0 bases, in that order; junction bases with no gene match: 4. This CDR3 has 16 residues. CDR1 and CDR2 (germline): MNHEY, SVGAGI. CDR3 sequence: CASSYAGRSSYNEQFF. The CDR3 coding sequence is TGTGCCAGCAGTTACGCCGGGAGGAGCTCCTACAATGAGCAGTTCTTC.

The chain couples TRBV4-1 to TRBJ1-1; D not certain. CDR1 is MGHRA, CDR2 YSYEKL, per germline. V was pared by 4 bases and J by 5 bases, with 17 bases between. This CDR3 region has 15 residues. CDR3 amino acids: CASSPRKDWKTEAFF. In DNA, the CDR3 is TGCGCCAGCAGCCCACGGAAGGACTGGAAGACTGAAGCTTTCTTT.

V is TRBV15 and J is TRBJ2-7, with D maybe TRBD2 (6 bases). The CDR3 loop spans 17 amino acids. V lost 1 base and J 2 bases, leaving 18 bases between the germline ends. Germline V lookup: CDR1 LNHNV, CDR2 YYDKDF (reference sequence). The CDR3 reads CATSRVGLRDSAYEQYF. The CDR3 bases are TGTGCCACCAGCAGAGTGGGGCTAAGGGACTCAGCCTACGAGCAGTACTTC.

For the CDR3, the DNA is TGTGCCAGCAGCCCTAGCGGACAAAGCACAGATACGCAGTATTTT. Translating gives CASSPSGQSTDTQYF. The chain uses TRBV7-3 and TRBJ2-3; 7 bases match TRBD2. This CDR3 has 15 residues. V shed 5 bases, J shed 0 bases, and the junction held 5 bases outside the gene matches. Germline V CDR1 and CDR2: SGHTA, FQGTGA.

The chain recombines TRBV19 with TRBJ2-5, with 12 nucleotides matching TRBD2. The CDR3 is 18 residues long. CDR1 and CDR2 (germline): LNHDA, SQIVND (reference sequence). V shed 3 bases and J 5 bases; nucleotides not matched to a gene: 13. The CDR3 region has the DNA TGTGCCAGTAGTATCGCTCTAGCGGGGGGGCCCGATATGGAGACCCAGTACTTC. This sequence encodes CASSIALAGGPDMETQYF.

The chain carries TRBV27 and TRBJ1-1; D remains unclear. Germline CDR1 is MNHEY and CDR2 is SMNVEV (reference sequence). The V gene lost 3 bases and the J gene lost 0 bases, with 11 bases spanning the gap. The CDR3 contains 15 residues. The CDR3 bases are TGTGCCAGCAGTTTTCTCCAGGAGGTGAACACTGAAGCTTTCTTT. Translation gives CASSFLQEVNTEAFF.

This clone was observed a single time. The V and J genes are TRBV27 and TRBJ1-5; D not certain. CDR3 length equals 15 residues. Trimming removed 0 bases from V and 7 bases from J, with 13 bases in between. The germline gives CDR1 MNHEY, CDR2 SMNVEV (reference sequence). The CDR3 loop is CASSLSEVSFQPQHF. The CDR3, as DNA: TGTGCCAGCAGTTTATCGGAAGTCAGTTTCCAGCCCCAGCATTTT.

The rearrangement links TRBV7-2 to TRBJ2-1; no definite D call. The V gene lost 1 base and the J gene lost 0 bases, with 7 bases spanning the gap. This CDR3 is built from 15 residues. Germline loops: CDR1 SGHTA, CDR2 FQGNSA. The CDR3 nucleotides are TGTGCCAGCAGCTTAGTGCGGAGCTCCTACAATGAGCAGTTCTTC. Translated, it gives CASSLVRSSYNEQFF.

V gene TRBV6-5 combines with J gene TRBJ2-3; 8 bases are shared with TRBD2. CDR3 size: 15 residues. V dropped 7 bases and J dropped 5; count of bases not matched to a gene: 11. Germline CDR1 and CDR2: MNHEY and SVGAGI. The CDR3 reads CASIRSGSRRDTQYF. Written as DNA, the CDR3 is TGTGCCAGCATTCGGAGCGGGAGTCGTAGAGATACGCAGTATTTT.

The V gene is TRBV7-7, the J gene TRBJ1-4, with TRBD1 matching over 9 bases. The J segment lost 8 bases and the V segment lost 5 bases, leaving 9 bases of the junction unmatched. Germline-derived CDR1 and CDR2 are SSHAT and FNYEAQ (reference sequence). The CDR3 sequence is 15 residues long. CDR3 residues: CASSPSGTGSEKLFF. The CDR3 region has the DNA TGTGCCAGCAGCCCATCCGGGACAGGGAGCGAAAAACTGTTTTTT.

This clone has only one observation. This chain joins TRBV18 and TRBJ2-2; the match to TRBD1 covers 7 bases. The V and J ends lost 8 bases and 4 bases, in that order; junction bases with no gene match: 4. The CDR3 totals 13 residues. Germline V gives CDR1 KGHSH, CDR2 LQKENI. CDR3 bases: TGTGCCAGCACTGACAGGGCCACCGGGGAGCTGTTTTTT. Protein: CASTDRATGELFF.

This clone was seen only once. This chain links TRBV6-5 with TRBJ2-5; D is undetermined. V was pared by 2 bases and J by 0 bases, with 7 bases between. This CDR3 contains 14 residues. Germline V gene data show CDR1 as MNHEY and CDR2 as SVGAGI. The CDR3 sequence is CASSYTAYQETQYF. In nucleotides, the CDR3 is TGTGCCAGCAGTTACACGGCGTACCAAGAGACCCAGTACTTC.

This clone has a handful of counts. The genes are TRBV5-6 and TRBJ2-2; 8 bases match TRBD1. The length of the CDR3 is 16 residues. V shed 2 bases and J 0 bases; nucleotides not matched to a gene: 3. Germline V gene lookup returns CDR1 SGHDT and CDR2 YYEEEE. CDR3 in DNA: TGTGCCAGCAGCTTAGGACAGGGAGCGAACACCGGGGAGCTGTTTTTT. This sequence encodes CASSLGQGANTGELFF.

CDR3 in DNA: TGTGCCAGCAGTCGATTCTTCGGACTAGCGGGGGACAATGAGCAGTTCTTC. Amino acid sequence: CASSRFFGLAGDNEQFF. The chain uses TRBV6-4 and TRBJ2-1; 13 bases line up with TRBD2. V was clipped by 5 bases and J by 5 bases; unmatched bases: 9. The CDR3 is 17 residues long. Germline V lookup: CDR1 MRHNA, CDR2 SNTAGT.

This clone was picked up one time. The CDR3 reads CASRGTGPGEQYF. As DNA, the CDR3 is TGTGCCAGCAGGGGGACTGGCCCGGGCGAGCAGTACTTC. The V gene is TRBV2, the J gene TRBJ2-7; D perhaps matches TRBD2 (6 bases). Germline V gene lookup returns CDR1 SNHLY and CDR2 FYNNEI. Trimming removed 6 bases at V and 6 bases at J, with 15 bases between. The CDR3 extends over 13 amino acids. Looking up the rest from reference TRBV2 and TRBJ2-7 gives the full variable domain: EPEVTQTPSHQVTQMGQEVILRCVPISNHLYFYWYRQILGQKVEFLVSFYNNEISEKSEIFDDQFSVERPDGSNFTLKIRSTKLEDSAMYFCASRGTGPGEQYFGPGTRLTVT.

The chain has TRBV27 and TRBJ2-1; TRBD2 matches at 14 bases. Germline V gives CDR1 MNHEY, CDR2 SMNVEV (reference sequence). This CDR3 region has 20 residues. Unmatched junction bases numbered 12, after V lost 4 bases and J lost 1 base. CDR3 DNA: TGTGCCAGCAGTTCCAGAACTGGACTAGCGGGAGGTAAATCCTACAATGAGCAGTTCTTC. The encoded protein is CASSSRTGLAGGKSYNEQFF.

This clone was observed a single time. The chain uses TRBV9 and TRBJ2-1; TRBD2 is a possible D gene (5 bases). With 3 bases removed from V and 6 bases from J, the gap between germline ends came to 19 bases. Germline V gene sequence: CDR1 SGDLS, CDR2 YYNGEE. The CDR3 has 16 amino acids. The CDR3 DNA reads TGTGCCAGCAGCGCTATACTGGGAGAGATAGGCAATGAGCAGTTCTTC. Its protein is CASSAILGEIGNEQFF.

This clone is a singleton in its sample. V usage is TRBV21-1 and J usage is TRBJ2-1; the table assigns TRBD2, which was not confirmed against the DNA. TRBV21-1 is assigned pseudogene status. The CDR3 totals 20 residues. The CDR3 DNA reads TGTGCCAGCAGCAAAGCCCATAAATTAGGCCTACGGGGCTCCTACAATGAGCAGTTCTTC. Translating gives CASSKAHKLGLRGSYNEQFF.

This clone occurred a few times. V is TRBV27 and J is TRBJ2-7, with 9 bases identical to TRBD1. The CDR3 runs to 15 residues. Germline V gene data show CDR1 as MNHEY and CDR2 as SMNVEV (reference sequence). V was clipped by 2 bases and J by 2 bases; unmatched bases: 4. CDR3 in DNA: TGTGCCAGCAGTTTAGGACAGGGGCGTCCCTACGAGCAGTACTTC. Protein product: CASSLGQGRPYEQYF.

The CDR3 DNA reads as TGTGCCACCAGTGACCCGGGGACAGGGACGCAGTATTTT. Translating it yields CATSDPGTGTQYF. V gene TRBV24-1 combines with J gene TRBJ2-3; the match to TRBD1 covers 9 bases. The length of the CDR3 is 13 residues. Looked up from germline, CDR1 is KGHDR and CDR2 is SFDVKD. The V segment lost 4 bases and the J segment 9 bases; nucleotides outside the gene matches: 4.